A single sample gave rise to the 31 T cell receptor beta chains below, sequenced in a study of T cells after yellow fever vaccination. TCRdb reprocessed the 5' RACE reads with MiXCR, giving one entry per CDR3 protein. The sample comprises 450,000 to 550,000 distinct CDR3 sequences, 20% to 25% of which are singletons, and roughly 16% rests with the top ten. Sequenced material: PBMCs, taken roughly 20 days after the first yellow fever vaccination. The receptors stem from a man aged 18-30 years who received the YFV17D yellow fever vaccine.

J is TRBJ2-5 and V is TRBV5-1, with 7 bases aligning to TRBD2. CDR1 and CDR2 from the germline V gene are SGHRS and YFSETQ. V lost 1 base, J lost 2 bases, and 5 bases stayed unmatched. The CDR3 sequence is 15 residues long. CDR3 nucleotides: TGCGCCAGCAGCTTGTGGCGGGGGACTCAAGAGACCCAGTACTTC. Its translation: CASSLWRGTQETQYF.

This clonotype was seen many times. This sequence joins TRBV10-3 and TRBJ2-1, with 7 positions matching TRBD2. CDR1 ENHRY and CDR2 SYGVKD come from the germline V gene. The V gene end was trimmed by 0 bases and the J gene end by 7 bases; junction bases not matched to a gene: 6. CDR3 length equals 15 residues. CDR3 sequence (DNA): TGTGCCATCAGTGAGTCATCAGCGGGGAGGAATGAGCAGTTCTTC. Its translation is CAISESSAGRNEQFF.

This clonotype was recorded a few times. This chain's CDR3 is CSVELGTGNYEQYF. The CDR3 coding sequence is TGCAGCGTTGAACTGGGGACGGGAAACTACGAGCAGTACTTC. This chain uses TRBV29-1 with TRBJ2-7; D might be TRBD1 or TRBD2, each matching 5 bases. The CDR3 spans 14 residues. The germline V and J ends were trimmed by 2 bases and 3 bases, with 14 bases remaining between them. Germline V CDR1 and CDR2: SQVTM, ANQGSEA.

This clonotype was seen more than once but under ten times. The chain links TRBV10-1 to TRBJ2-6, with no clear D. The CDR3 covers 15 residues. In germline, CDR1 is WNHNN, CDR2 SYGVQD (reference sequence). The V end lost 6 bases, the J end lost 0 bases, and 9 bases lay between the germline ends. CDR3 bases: TGCGCCAGCAGCGGAGATACCTCTGGGGCCAACGTCCTGACTTTC. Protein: CASSGDTSGANVLTF.

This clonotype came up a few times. The CDR3 DNA reads TGTGCCAGCAGTTTAGATGGTAGCGGGGCTAGCACAGATACGCAGTATTTT. The encoded protein is CASSLDGSGASTDTQYF. This sequence joins TRBV12-3 or TRBV12-4 and TRBJ2-3; 8 nucleotides align to TRBD2. The CDR3 is 17 amino acids. J gave up 0 bases and V 1 base, and 6 bases lay outside the gene matches.

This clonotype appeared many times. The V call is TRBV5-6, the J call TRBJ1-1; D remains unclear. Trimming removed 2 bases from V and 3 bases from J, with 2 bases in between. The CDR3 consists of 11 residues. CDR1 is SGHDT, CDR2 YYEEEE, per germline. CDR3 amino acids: CASSFYTEAFF. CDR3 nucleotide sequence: TGTGCCAGCAGCTTCTACACTGAAGCTTTCTTT.

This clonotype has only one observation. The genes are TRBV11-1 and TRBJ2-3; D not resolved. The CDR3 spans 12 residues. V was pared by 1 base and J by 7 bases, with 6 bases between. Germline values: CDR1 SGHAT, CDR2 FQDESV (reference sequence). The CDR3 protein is CASSLGPNTQYF. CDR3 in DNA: TGTGCCAGCAGCTTAGGTCCAAATACGCAGTATTTT.

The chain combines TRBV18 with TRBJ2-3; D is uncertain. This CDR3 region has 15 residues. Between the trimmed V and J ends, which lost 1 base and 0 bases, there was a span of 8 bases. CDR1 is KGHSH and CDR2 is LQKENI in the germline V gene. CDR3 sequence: CASSPRETSTDTQYF. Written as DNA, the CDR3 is TGTGCCAGCTCACCACGCGAGACTAGCACAGATACGCAGTATTTT.

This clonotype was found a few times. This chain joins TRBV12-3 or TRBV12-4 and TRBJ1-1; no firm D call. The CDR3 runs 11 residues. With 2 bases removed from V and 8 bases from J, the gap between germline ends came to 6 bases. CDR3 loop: CASSLIEEAFF. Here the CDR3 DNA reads TGTGCCAGCAGTTTAATAGAAGAAGCTTTCTTT.

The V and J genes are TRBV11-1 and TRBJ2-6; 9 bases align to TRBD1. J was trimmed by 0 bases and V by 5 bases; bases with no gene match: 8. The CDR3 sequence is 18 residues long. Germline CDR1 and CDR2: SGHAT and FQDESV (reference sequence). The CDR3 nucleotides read TGTGCCAGCAGCACGCGGACAGGGGCCCGCTCTGGGGCCAACGTCCTGACTTTC. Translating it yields CASSTRTGARSGANVLTF.

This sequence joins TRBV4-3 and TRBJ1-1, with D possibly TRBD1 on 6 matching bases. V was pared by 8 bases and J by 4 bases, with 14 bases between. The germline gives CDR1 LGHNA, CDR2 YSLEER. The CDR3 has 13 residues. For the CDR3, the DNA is TGCGCCAGCTCAAGGACAGTAGTCACTGAAGCTTTCTTT. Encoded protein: CASSRTVVTEAFF.

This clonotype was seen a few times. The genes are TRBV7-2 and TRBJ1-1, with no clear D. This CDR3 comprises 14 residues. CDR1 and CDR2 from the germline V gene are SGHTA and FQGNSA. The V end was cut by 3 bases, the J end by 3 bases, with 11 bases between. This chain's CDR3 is CASSLVAMDTEAFF. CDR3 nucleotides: TGTGCCAGCAGCTTGGTTGCGATGGACACTGAAGCTTTCTTT. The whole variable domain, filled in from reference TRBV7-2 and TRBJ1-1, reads GAGVSQSPSNKVTEKGKDVELRCDPISGHTALYWYRQSLGQGLEFLIYFQGNSAPDKSGLPSDRFSAERTGGSVSTLTIQRTQQEDSAVYLCASSLVAMDTEAFFGQGTRLTVV.

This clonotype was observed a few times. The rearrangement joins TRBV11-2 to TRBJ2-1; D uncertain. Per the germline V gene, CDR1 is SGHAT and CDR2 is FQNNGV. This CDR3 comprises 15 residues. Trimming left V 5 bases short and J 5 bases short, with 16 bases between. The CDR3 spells CASSPRRLLNNEQFF. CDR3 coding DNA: TGTGCCAGCAGCCCCCGACGACTCCTCAACAATGAGCAGTTCTTC.

CDR3 in DNA: TGTGCCAGCAGTTACAGGGAACCTAGCGGGGGGGCCAATGAGCAGTTCTTC. It codes for CASSYREPSGGANEQFF. The V and J genes are TRBV6-2 or TRBV6-3 and TRBJ2-1; TRBD2 matches 12 bases. The CDR3 contains 17 residues. V gave up 2 bases and J gave up 6 bases; unmatched junction bases: 8. Germline V lookup: CDR1 MNHEY, CDR2 SVGEGT.

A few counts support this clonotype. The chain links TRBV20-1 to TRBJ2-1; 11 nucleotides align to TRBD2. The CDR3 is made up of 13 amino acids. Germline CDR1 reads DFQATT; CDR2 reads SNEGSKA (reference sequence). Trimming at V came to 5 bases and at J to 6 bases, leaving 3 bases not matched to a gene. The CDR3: CSAGGLAANEQFF. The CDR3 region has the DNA TGCAGTGCTGGGGGACTAGCGGCCAATGAGCAGTTCTTC.

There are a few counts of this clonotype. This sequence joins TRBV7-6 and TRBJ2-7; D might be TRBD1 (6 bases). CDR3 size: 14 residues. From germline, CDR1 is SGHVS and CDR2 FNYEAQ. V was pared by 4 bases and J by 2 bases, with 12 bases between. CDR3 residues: CASSYRDTAYEQYF. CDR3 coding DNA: TGTGCCAGCAGCTACCGGGACACAGCCTACGAGCAGTACTTC. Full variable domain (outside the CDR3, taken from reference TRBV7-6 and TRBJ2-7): GAGVSQSPRYKVTKRGQDVALRCDPISGHVSLYWYRQALGQGPEFLTYFNYEAQQDKSGLPNDRFSAERPEGSISTLTIQRTEQRDSAMYRCASSYRDTAYEQYFGPGTRLTVT.

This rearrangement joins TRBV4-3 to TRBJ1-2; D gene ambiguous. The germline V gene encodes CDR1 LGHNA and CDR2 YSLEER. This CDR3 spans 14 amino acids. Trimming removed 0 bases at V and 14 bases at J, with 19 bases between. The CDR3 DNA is TGCGCCAGCAGCCAAGAGGGAGGATCCGTGGCGCGGACCTTC. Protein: CASSQEGGSVARTF.

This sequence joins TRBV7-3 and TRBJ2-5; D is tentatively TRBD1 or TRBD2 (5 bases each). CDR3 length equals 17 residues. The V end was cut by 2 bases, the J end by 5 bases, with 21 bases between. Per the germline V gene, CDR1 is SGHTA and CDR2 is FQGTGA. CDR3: CASSLGRTLTGAETQYF. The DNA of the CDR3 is TGTGCCAGCAGCTTAGGCCGCACCCTGACCGGGGCGGAGACCCAGTACTTC. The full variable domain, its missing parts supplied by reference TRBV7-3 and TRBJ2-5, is GAGVSQTPSNKVTEKGKYVELRCDPISGHTALYWYRQSLGQGPEFLIYFQGTGAADDSGLPNDRFFAVRPEGSVSTLKIQRTERGDSAVYLCASSLGRTLTGAETQYFGPGTRLLVL.

The CDR3 nucleotides are TGTGCCAGCAGCTTTCCCCACGGGGAGGAGCAGTACTTC. Protein sequence: CASSFPHGEEQYF. The genes are TRBV7-2 and TRBJ2-7; D is possibly TRBD2 (5 bases). Germline assignment: CDR1 SGHTA and CDR2 FQGNSA. Trimming took 3 bases from V and 7 from J, leaving 13 bases between them. The CDR3 length is 13 residues.

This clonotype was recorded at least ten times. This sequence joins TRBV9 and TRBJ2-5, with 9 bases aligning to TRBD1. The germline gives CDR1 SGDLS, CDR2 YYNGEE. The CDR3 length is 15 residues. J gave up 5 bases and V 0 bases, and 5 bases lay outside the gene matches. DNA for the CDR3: TGTGCCAGCAGCGTAGGAACAGGGGGCGCGGAGACCCAGTACTTC. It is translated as CASSVGTGGAETQYF.

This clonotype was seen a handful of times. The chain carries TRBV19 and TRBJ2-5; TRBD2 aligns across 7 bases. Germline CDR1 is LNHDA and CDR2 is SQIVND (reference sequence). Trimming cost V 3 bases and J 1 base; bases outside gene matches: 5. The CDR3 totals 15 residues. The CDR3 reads CASSIQAGIQETQYF. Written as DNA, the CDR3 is TGTGCCAGTAGTATCCAAGCGGGGATCCAAGAGACCCAGTACTTC.

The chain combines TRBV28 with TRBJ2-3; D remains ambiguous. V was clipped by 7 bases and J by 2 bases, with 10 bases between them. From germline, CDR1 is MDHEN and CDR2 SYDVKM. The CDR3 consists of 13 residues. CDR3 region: CASNNQNTDTQYF. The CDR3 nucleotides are TGTGCCAGCAATAACCAGAACACAGATACGCAGTATTTT.

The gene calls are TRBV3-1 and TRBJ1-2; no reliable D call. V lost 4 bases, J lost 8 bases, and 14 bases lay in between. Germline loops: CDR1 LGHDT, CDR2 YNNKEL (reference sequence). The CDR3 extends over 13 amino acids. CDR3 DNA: TGTGCCAGCAGCCTAACCGATCAAGGGGGCTACACCTTC. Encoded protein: CASSLTDQGGYTF.

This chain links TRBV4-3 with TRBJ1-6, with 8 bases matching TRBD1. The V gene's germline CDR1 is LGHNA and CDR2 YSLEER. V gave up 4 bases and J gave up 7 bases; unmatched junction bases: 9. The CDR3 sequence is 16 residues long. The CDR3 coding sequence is TGCGCCAGCAGCCCCCTTTTTGGACAGGGAAATTCACCCCTCCACTTT. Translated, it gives CASSPLFGQGNSPLHF.

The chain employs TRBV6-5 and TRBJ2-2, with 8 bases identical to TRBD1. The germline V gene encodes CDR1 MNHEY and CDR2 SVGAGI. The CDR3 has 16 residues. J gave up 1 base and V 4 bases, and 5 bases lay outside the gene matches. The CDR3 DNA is TGTGCCAGCAGTTCCTCCGGGACAGGGAACACCGGGGAGCTGTTTTTT. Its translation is CASSSSGTGNTGELFF.

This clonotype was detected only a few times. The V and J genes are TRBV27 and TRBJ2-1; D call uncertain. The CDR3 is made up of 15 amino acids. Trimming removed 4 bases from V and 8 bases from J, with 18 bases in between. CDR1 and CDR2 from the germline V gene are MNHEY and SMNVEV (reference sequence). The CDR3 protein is CASSSSAAVVHEQFF. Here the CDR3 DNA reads TGTGCCAGCAGTTCCAGCGCAGCAGTGGTTCATGAGCAGTTCTTC.

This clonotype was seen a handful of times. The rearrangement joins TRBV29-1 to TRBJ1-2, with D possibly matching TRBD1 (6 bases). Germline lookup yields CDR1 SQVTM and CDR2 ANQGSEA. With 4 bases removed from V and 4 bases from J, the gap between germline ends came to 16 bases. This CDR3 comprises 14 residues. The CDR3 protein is CSVGPLQGSYGYTF. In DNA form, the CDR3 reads TGCAGCGTTGGGCCCCTACAGGGTAGCTATGGCTACACCTTC.

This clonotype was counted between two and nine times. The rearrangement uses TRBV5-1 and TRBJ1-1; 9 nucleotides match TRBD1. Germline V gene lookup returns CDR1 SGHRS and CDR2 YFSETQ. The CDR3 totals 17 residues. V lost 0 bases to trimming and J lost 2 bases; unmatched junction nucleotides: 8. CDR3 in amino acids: CASSLVTRGQGNTEAFF. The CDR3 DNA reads TGCGCCAGCAGCTTGGTAACCCGGGGACAGGGAAACACTGAAGCTTTCTTT.

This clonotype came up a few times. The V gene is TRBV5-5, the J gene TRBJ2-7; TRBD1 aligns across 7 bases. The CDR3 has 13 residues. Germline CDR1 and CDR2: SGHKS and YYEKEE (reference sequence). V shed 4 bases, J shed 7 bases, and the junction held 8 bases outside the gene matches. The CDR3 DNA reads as TGTGCCAGCAGCGTCCTGGGACAGCGAGAGCAGTACTTC. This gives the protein CASSVLGQREQYF.

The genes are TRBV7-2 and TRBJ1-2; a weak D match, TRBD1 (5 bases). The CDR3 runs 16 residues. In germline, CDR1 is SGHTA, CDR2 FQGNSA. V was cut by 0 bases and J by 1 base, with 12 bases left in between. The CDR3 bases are TGTGCCAGCAGCTTAGCGGGGGGACCTAGTAACTATGGCTACACCTTC. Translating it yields CASSLAGGPSNYGYTF.

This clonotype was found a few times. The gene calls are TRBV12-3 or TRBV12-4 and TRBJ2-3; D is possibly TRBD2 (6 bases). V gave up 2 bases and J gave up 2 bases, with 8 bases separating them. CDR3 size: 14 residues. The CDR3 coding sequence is TGTGCCAGCAGTTTACTGGGACTCACAGATACGCAGTATTTT. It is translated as CASSLLGLTDTQYF.